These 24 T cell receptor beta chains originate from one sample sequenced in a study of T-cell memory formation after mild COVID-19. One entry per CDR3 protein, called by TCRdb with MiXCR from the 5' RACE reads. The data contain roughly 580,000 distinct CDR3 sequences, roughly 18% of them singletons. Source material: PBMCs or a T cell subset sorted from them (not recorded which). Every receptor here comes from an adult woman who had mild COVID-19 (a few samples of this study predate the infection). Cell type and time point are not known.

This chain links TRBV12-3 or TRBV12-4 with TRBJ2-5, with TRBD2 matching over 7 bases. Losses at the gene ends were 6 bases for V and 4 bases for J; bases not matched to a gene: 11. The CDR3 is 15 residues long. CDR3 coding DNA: TGTGCCAGCAGGTCCCAGATCAGCGGGGTAGAGACCCAGTACTTC. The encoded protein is CASRSQISGVETQYF.

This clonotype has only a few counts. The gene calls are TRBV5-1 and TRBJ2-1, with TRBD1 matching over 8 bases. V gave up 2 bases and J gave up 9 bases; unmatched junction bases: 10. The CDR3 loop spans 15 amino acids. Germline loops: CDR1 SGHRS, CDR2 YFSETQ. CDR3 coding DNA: TGCGCCAGCAGCTTAGGTTCCAGGGGGCTGGGTGAGCAGTTCTTC. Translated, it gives CASSLGSRGLGEQFF.

The CDR3, as DNA: TGCGCCAGCAGCTGGAACGACAGGGGTCAAGAGACCCAGTACTTC. Amino acids: CASSWNDRGQETQYF. The gene calls are TRBV5-1 and TRBJ2-5; TRBD1 aligns across 8 bases. In germline, CDR1 is SGHRS, CDR2 YFSETQ. V gave up 3 bases and J gave up 2 bases; unmatched junction bases: 6. The CDR3 is 15 residues long.

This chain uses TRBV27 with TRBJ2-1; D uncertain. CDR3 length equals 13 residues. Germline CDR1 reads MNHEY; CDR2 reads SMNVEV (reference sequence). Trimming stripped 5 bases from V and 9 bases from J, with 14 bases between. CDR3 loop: CASSRWIVGEQFF. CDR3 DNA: TGTGCCAGCAGTCGGTGGATAGTCGGTGAGCAGTTCTTC.

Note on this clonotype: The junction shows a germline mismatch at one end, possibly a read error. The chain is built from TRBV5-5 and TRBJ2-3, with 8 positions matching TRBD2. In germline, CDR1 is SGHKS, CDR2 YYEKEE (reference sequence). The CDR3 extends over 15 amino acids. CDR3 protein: CASSMTSVITDTQYF. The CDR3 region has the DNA TGCGCCAGCAGCATGACTAGCGTGATCACAGATACGCAGTATTTT.

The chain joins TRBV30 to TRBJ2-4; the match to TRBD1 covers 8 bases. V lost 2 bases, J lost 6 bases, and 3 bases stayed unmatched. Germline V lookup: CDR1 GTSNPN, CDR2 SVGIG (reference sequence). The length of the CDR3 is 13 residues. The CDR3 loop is CAWSPGGTNIQYF. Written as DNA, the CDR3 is TGTGCCTGGAGTCCAGGGGGCACAAACATTCAGTACTTC. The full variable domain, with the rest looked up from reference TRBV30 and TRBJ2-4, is SQTIHQWPATLVQPVGSPLSLECTVEGTSNPNLYWYRQAAGRGLQLLFYSVGIGQISSEVPQNLSASRPQDRQFILSSKKLLLSDSGFYLCAWSPGGTNIQYFGAGTRLSVL.

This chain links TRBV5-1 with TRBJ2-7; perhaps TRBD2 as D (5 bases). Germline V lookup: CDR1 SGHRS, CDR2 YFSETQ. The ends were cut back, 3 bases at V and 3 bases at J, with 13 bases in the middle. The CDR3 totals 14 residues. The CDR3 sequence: CASSSPPEVYEQYF. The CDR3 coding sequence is TGCGCCAGCAGCTCCCCCCCGGAGGTCTACGAGCAGTACTTC.

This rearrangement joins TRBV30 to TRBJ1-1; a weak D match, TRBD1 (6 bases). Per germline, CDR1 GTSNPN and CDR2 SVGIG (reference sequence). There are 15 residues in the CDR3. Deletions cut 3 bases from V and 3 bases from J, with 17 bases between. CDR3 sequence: CAWSPLSGAYTEAFF. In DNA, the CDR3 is TGTGCCTGGAGCCCCCTGTCGGGGGCCTACACTGAAGCTTTCTTT.

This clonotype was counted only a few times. As DNA, the CDR3 is TGTGCCAGCAGCTTACGGGGGCCCTCTGGAAACACCATATATTTT. Protein product: CASSLRGPSGNTIYF. J is TRBJ1-3 and V is TRBV7-9, with D tentatively TRBD1 (6 bases). The CDR3 contains 15 residues. Germline CDR1 is SEHNR and CDR2 is FQNEAQ (reference sequence). The V and J ends lost 2 bases and 0 bases respectively, with 8 bases between them.

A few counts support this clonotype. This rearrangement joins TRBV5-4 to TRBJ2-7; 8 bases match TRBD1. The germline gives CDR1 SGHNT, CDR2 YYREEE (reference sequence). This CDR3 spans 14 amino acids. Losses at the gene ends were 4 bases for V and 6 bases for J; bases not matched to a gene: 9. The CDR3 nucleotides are TGTGCCAGCAGCACACCGGGACAGGCTGGCGAGCAGTACTTC. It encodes CASSTPGQAGEQYF.

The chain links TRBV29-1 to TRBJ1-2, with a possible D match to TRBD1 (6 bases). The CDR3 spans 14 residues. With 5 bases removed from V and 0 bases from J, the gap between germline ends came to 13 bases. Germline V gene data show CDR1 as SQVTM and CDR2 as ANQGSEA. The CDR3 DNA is TGCAGCGTTAAACAACAGGGAGCTAACTATGGCTACACCTTC. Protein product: CSVKQQGANYGYTF.

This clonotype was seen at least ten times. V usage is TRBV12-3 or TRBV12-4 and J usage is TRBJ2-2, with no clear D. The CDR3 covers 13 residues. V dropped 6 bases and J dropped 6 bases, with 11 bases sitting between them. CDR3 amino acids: CASRQQNPGELFF. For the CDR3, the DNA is TGTGCCAGCAGGCAACAAAACCCCGGGGAGCTGTTTTTT.

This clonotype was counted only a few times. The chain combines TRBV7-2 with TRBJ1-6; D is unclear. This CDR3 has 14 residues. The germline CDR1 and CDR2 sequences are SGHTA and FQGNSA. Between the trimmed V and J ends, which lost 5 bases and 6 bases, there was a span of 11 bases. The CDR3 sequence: CASSPSTVNSPLHF. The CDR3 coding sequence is TGTGCCAGCAGCCCCTCGACGGTTAATTCACCCCTCCACTTT.

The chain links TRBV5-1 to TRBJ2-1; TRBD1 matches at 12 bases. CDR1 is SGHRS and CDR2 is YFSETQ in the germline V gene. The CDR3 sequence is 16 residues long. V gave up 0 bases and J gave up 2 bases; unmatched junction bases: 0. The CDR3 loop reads CASSLGDRGPYNEQFF. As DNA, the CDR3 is TGCGCCAGCAGCTTGGGGGACAGGGGGCCCTACAATGAGCAGTTCTTC.

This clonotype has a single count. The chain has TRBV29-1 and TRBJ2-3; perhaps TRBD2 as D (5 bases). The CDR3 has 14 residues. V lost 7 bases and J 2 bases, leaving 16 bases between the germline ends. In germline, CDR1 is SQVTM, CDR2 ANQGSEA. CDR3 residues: CSGGRAYSTDTQYF. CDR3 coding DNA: TGCAGCGGAGGGCGGGCCTACTCCACAGATACGCAGTATTTT.

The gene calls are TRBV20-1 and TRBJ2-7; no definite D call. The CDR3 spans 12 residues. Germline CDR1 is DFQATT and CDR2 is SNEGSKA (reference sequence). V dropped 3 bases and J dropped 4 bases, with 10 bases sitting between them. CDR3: CSASPINYEQYF. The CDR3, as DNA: TGCAGTGCTAGCCCCATAAATTACGAGCAGTACTTC.

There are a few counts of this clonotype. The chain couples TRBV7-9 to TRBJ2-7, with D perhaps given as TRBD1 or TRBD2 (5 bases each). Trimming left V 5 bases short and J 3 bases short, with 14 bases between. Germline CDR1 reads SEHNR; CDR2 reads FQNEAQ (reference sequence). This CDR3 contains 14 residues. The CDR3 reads CASSLRDVDYEQYF. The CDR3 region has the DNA TGTGCCAGCAGCCTGAGGGACGTGGACTACGAGCAGTACTTC.

The DNA for the CDR3 is TGTGCCAGCACCAGGGGTGCACGGAATCAGCCCCAGCATTTT. It is translated as CASTRGARNQPQHF. V is TRBV12-3 or TRBV12-4 and J is TRBJ1-5; D may be TRBD1 (6 bases). V dropped 7 bases and J dropped 4 bases, with 14 bases sitting between them. This CDR3 comprises 14 residues.

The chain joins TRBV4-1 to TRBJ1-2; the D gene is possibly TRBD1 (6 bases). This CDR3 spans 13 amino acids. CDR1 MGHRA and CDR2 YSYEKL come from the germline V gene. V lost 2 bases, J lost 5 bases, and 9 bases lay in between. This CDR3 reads CASSQTGLYGYTF. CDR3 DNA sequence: TGCGCCAGCAGCCAAACAGGGCTTTATGGCTACACCTTC.

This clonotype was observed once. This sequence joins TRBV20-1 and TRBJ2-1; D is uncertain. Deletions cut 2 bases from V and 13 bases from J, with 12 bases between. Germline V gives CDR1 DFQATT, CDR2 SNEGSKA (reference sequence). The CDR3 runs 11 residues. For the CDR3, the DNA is TGCAGTGCTAGATTTATGGCAAAACAGTTCTTC. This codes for CSARFMAKQFF.

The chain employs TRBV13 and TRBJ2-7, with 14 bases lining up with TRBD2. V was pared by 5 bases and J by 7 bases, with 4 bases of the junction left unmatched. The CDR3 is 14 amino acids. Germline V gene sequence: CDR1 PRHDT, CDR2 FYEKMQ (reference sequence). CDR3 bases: TGTGCCAGCAGCGGACTAGCGGGAGGTTCTGAGCAGTACTTC. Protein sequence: CASSGLAGGSEQYF.

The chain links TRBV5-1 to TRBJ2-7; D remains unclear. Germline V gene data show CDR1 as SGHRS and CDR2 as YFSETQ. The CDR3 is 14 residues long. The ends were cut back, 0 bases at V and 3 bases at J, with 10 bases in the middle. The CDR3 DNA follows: TGCGCCAGCAGCTTGGAGCAGTTGGGCTACGAGCAGTACTTC. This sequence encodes CASSLEQLGYEQYF.

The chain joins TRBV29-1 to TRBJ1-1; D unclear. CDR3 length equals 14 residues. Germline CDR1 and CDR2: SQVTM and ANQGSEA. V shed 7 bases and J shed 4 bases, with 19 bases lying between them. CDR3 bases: TGCAGCGCTATTTGGACCCCCCGGGGCACTGAAGCTTTCTTT. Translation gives CSAIWTPRGTEAFF.

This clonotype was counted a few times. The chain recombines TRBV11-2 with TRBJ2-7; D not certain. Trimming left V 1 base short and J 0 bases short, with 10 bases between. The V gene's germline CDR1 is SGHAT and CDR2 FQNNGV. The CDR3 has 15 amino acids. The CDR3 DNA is TGTGCCAGCAGCTTAGGTCCAGCCGACTCCTACGAGCAGTACTTC. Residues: CASSLGPADSYEQYF.